The present entry profiles one TCR beta chain with its context. One base separates it from a far larger clone, so it is likely a read error. This entry comes from a study of read filtering for tumor transcriptome and immune sequencing. Molecular barcoded adaptors covering alpha/delta and beta/gamma chains were used on approximately 400 ng RNA. Using its own MiXCR run on the reads, TCRdb lists one record per CDR3 protein. The sample includes about 38,000 distinct CDR3 sequences, less than 15% seen only once; the top ten take roughly 18%. From germline, CDR1 is SGHRS and CDR2 YFSETQ. This CDR3 contains 16 residues.

This TCR was sampled from a donor at least 40 years old with multiple myeloma. The rearrangement joins TRBV5-1 to TRBJ2-1, with a possible D match to TRBD2 (6 bases). Material for sequencing was a population of CD138-negative cells sorted from bone marrow. In nucleotides, the CDR3 is TGTGCCAGCAGCTGGGGACTGTCCAGCTCCTACGATGAGCAGTTCTTC. Its translation is CASSWGLSSSYDEQFF.